This TCR beta chain was documented in a study of shared clonotypes between healthy human individuals. Overall study: Each donor contributed plates that comprised three CD4 naive, three CD4 memory, two CD8 naive and one CD8 memory.

Splitting of CD4+ cells produced CD45RA+ naive and CD45RA-negative memory subsets. Study-wide results and limits: The authors expected sequencing depth to affect clonotype sharing among donors. Only blood was sampled, and tissue TCR repertoires likely differ from blood ones.

As to this clone: Its target is not known.

Here immunoSEQ multiplex PCR was the method, and the copy in TCRdb shows in-frame clones only, minus some. The sample consists of fewer than 2.5 million clones, 90% to 95% of them appearing once. The CDR3 consists of 14 residues. CDR1 and CDR2 from the germline V gene are MNHEY and SVGAGI. V was pared by 7 bases and J by 0 bases, with 11 bases between. This chain links TRBV6-5 with TRBJ2-3, with TRBD1 as a possible D gene (6 bases). The specimen was naive CD4+ T cells from PBMCs. Sample subset: CD45RA+ positively selected. The source is a man aged 18 to 30 in good health. Some clones in this sample may be carry-over from other donors' samples. The DNA of the CDR3 is TGTGCCAGCACCCGGACAGCCAGCACAGATACGCAGTATTTT. Residues: CASTRTASTDTQYF.